Included here is one T cell receptor (beta chain) sequence, with context. The CDR3 consists of 17 residues. Germline lookup yields CDR1 SGHTA and CDR2 FQGNSA. The trim removed 5 bases at V and 0 bases at J, leaving 7 bases unmatched. The data stem from a study of T cell responses to AZD1222 COVID-19 vaccine. TCRdb's table, derived via immunoSEQ multiplex PCR, lists solely in-frame clones and lacks some. Of 45,000 to 70,000 clones in the sample, more than 70% are singletons; the top ten hold about 15%. The chain employs TRBV7-2 and TRBJ2-6, with 7 positions matching TRBD1. The source was peripheral blood, collected 28 days after the second AZD1222 dose. The receptor's source is an adult who received the AZD1222 COVID-19 vaccine. The CDR3 nucleotides are TGTGCCAGCAGCCCCGACAGGGTCGGCTCTGGGGCCAACGTCCTGACTTTC. Residues: CASSPDRVGSGANVLTF.